This T cell receptor beta chain was sequenced for a study of T cells in tuberculosis. Only in-frame clones appear in the TCRdb table, and some are missing; sequencing was by immunoSEQ multiplex PCR. This table has more than 30,000 clones, roughly 94% appearing once. This CDR3 is built from 15 residues. The ends were cut back, 0 bases at V and 4 bases at J, with 13 bases in the middle. Germline V gives CDR1 SGHRS, CDR2 YFSETQ. Sequencing used PBMCs. The gene calls are TRBV5-1 and TRBJ1-1, with TRBD1 as a possible D gene (5 bases). This sequence originates from a donor aged 5-35 years with latent tuberculosis or without tuberculosis infection. The chain's CDR3 is CASSLEGTSFTEAFF. CDR3 coding DNA: TGCGCCAGCAGCTTGGAGGGGACTTCTTTCACTGAAGCTTTCTTT.